Listed below are T cell receptor beta chains from one sample, sequenced in a study of blood T cell repertoires in COVID-19. Using immunoSEQ multiplex PCR, the repertoire was profiled, and TCRdb retains in-frame clones only, with some absent. There are some 190,000 clones in the sample; about 80% occur only once, and about 15% lies in the top ten. The sequenced sample consisted of PBMCs or T cells enriched from blood (not recorded which). The source of these receptors is a man aged 55 to 69 who had been exposed to COVID-19. The CDR3 runs from the conserved cysteine through the conserved F or W. The D gene is left open where the match is weak. Part of the rows lack a size; the others show once, few, many or a class for expanded clones.

>NA|TRBV19|TRBJ1-1|NA
CASSIGQVRNTEAFF
TGTGCCAGTAGTATAGGGCAGGTTCGGAACACTGAAGCTTTCTTT
>TRBD1|TRBV28|TRBJ1-1|once
CASSLLGTGANTEAFF
TGTGCCAGCAGTCTCCTGGGTACAGGGGCGAACACTGAAGCTTTCTTT
>TRBD1|TRBV5-4|TRBJ2-7|NA
CASSLAVGGGGSYEQYF
TGTGCCAGCAGCTTGGCCGTAGGGGGCGGCGGCTCCTACGAGCAGTACTTC
>TRBD1|TRBV19|TRBJ2-7|NA
CASSIKGPTGGFSYEQYF
TGTGCCAGTAGTATAAAGGGGCCGACAGGGGGCTTTTCCTACGAGCAGTACTTC
>TRBD1|TRBV9|TRBJ2-2|NA
CASSGRGDRVPGELFF
TGTGCCAGCAGCGGGAGGGGGGACAGGGTCCCCGGGGAGCTGTTTTTT
>TRBD1|TRBV5-1|TRBJ2-7|once
CASSSTGGEQYF
TGCGCCAGCAGCTCGACAGGGGGCGAGCAGTACTTC
>NA|TRBV7-2|TRBJ2-7|NA
CASSLIAPSYEQYF
TGTGCCAGCAGCTTGATAGCGCCTTCCTACGAGCAGTACTTC
>TRBD1|TRBV7-3|TRBJ2-4|NA
CASSVTGTGGKNIQYF
TGTGCCAGCAGCGTCACCGGGACAGGGGGCAAAAACATTCAGTACTTC
>TRBD1|TRBV5-4|TRBJ2-1|NA
CASSSPLTGGSYNEQFF
TGTGCCAGCAGCTCGCCCCTAACAGGGGGGTCCTACAATGAGCAGTTCTTC
>NA|TRBV9|TRBJ2-1|NA
CASNQGGSYNEQFF
TGTGCCAGCAACCAGGGGGGCTCCTACAATGAGCAGTTCTTC
>TRBD1|TRBV19|TRBJ2-7|NA
CASSMFDRGQGEQYF
TGTGCCAGTAGTATGTTCGACAGGGGTCAGGGCGAGCAGTACTTC
>NA|TRBV19|TRBJ2-5|NA
CASTFQETQYF
TGTGCCAGTACTTTCCAAGAGACCCAGTACTTC
>NA|TRBV7-8|TRBJ2-7|few
CASSLALTREQYF
TGTGCCAGCAGCTTAGCCCTAACCCGCGAGCAGTACTTC
>TRBD1|TRBV6-5|TRBJ2-7|NA
CASKLGGTGHYEQYF
TGTGCCAGCAAACTCGGGGGGACAGGGCACTACGAGCAGTACTTC
>TRBD2|TRBV5-1|TRBJ2-7|NA
CASTLGASGSYEQYF
TGCGCCAGCACCCTGGGGGCTAGCGGGTCCTACGAGCAGTACTTC
>TRBD1|TRBV27|TRBJ2-7|NA
CASSTPRTGVAYEQYF
TGTGCCAGCAGTACTCCAAGGACAGGGGTGGCCTACGAGCAGTACTTC
>TRBD2|TRBV9|TRBJ2-5|NA
CASSVSSGLAWETQYF
TGTGCCAGCAGCGTATCTTCGGGACTAGCATGGGAGACCCAGTACTTC
>NA|TRBV27|TRBJ1-2|few
CASSDGVMKAGYTF
TGTGCCAGCAGTGATGGAGTGATGAAGGCTGGCTACACCTTC
>TRBD2|TRBV9|TRBJ2-7|NA
CASSVALAGGPGVGSYEQYF
TGTGCCAGCAGCGTAGCATTAGCGGGAGGGCCCGGTGTGGGCTCCTACGAGCAGTACTTC
>TRBD1|TRBV11-3|TRBJ1-1|NA
CASSPRQGNTEAFF
TGTGCCAGCAGCCCTCGACAGGGGAACACTGAAGCTTTCTTT
>NA|TRBV19|TRBJ1-2|NA
CASRSRGYTF
TGTGCCAGCCGAAGTCGGGGCTACACCTTC
>TRBD1|TRBV29-1|TRBJ1-2|NA
CSVERQGHGYTF
TGCAGCGTTGAGAGACAGGGTCACGGCTACACCTTC
>NA|TRBV19|TRBJ1-1|NA
CASSILSVMNTEAFF
TGTGCCAGTAGTATTTTATCAGTGATGAACACTGAAGCTTTCTTT
>NA|TRBV28|TRBJ2-7|few
CASSFSRAEQYF
TGTGCCAGCAGTTTCAGCAGGGCCGAGCAGTACTTC
>TRBD1|TRBV7-2|TRBJ2-3|NA
CASSLDRGYTDTQYF
TGTGCCAGCAGCTTAGACAGGGGTTACACAGATACGCAGTATTTT
>TRBD1|TRBV2|TRBJ1-1|NA
CASRPGQRNTEAFF
TGTGCCAGCAGACCGGGACAGAGGAACACTGAAGCTTTCTTT
>NA|TRBV27|TRBJ1-3|NA
CASSPIRQGLRTGNTIYF
TGTGCCAGCAGCCCAATCCGCCAGGGACTTAGGACTGGAAACACCATATATTTT
>TRBD1|TRBV14|TRBJ1-1|few
CASSQWGQGEAFF
TGTGCCAGCAGCCAATGGGGACAGGGCGAAGCTTTCTTT
>TRBD2|TRBV7-6|TRBJ2-3|NA
CASSILTSGSIADTQYF
TGTGCCAGCAGCATCCTGACTAGCGGGAGTATCGCAGATACGCAGTATTTT